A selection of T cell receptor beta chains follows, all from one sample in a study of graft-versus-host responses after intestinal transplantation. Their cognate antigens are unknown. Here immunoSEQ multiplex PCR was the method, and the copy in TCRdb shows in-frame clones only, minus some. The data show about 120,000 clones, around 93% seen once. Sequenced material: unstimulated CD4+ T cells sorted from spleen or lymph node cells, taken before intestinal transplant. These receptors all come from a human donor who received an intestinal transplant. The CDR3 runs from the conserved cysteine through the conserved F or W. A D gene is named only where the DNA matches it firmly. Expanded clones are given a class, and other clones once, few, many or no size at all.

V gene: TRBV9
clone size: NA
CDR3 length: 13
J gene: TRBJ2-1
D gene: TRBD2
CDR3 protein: CASSVGSGKEQFF
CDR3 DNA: TGTGCCAGCAGCGTAGGTAGCGGGAAGGAGCAGTTCTTC

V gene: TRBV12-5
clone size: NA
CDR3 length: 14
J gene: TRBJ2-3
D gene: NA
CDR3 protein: CASGLSAGRDTQYF
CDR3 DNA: TGTGCTAGTGGTTTGTCGGCGGGAAGGGATACGCAGTATTTT

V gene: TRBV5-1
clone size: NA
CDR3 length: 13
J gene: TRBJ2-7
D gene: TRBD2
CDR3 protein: CASSPGGAYEQYF
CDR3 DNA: TGCGCCAGCAGCCCGGGGGGGGCCTACGAGCAGTACTTC

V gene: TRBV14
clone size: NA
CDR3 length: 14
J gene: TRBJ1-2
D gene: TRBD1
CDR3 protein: CASSRRTGGDGYTF
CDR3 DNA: TGTGCCAGCAGCCGAAGGACAGGGGGGGATGGCTACACCTTC

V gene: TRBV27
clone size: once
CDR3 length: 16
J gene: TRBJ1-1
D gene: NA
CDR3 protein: CASSIQQRKMNTEAFF
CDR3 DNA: TGTGCCAGCAGTATACAGCAAAGAAAAATGAACACTGAAGCTTTCTTT

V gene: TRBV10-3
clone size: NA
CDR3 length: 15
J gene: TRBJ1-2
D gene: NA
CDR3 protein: CAISESGPTDYGYTF
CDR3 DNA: TGTGCCATCAGTGAGTCCGGCCCGACTGACTATGGCTACACCTTC

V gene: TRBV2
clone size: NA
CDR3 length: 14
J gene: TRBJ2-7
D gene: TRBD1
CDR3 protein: CASLVGTASYEQYF
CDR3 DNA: TGTGCCAGCTTAGTCGGGACAGCCTCCTACGAGCAGTACTTC

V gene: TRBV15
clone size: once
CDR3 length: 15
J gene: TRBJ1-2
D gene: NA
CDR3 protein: CATSRDKGQGKGYTF
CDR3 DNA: TGTGCCACCAGCAGAGATAAGGGCCAGGGGAAGGGCTACACCTTC

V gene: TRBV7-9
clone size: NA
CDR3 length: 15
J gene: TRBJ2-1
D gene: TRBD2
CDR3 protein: CASSLLGTSFNEQFF
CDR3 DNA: TGTGCCAGCAGCTTACTCGGGACTAGCTTCAATGAGCAGTTCTTC

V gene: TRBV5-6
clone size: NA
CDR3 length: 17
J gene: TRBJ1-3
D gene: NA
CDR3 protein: CASSLATGTVSGNTIYF
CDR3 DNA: TGTGCCAGCAGCTTGGCTACGGGGACCGTCTCTGGAAACACCATATATTTT

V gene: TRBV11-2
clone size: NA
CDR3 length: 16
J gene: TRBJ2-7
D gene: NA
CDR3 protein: CASRNGAGGPLGEQYF
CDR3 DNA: TGTGCCAGCAGGAATGGGGCAGGGGGGCCTTTAGGCGAGCAGTACTTC

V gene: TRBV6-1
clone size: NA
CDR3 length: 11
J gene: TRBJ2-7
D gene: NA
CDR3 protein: CASSQVYEQYF
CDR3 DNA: TGTGCCAGCAGCCAGGTTTACGAGCAGTACTTC

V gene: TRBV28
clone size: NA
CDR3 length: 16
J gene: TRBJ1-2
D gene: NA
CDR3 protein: CASSFISVESNYGYTF
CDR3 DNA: TGTGCCAGCAGTTTTATCTCCGTTGAGTCTAACTATGGCTACACCTTC

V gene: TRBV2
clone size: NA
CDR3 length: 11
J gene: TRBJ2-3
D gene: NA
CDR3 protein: CASGSTDTQYF
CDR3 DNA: TGTGCCAGCGGGAGCACAGATACGCAGTATTTT

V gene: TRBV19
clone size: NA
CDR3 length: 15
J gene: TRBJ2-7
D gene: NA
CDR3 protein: CASSIPGLGGYEQYF
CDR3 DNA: TGTGCCAGTAGCATCCCCGGGTTGGGAGGCTACGAGCAGTACTTC

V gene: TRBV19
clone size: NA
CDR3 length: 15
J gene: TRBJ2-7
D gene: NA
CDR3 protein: CASSIDGGHSYEQYF
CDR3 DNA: TGTGCCAGTAGTATAGATGGGGGCCATTCCTACGAGCAGTACTTC

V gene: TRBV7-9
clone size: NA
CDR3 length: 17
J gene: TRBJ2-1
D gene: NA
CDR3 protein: CASSLGAGTSLYNEQFF
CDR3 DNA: TGTGCCAGCAGCTTAGGTGCCGGAACTAGTCTTTACAATGAGCAGTTCTTC

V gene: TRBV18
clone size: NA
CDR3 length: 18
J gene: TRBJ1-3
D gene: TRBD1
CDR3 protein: CASSPSGTGNPSGNTIYF
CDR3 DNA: TGTGCCAGCTCACCCTCCGGGACAGGGAACCCCTCTGGAAACACCATATATTTT

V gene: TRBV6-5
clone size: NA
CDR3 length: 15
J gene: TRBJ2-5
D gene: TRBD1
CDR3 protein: CASSYPPGQGETQYF
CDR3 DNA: TGTGCCAGCAGTTACCCGCCGGGACAGGGAGAGACCCAGTACTTC

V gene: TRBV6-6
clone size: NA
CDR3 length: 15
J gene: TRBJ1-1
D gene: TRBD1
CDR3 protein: CASSSSGGGRTEAFF
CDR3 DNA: TGTGCCAGCAGTTCCTCCGGAGGGGGCCGGACTGAAGCTTTCTTT

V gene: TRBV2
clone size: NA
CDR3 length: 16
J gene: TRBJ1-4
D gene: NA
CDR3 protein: CASTTKGGSTNEKLFF
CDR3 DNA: TGTGCCAGCACTACGAAGGGTGGCTCAACTAATGAAAAACTGTTTTTT

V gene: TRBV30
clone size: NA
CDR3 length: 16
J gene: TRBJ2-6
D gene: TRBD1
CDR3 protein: CAWQGGLFSGANVLTF
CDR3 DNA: TGTGCCTGGCAAGGGGGCCTCTTTTCTGGGGCCAACGTCCTGACTTTC

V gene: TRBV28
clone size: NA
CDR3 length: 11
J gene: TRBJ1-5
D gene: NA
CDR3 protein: CASRSVQPQHF
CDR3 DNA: TGTGCCAGCAGGTCCGTCCAGCCCCAGCATTTT

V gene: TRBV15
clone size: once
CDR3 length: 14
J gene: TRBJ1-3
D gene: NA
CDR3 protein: CATSRGVSGNTIYF
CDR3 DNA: TGTGCCACCAGCAGAGGGGTGTCAGGAAACACCATATATTTT

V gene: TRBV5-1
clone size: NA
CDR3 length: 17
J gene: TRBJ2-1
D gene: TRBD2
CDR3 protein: CASSLLALAGSYNEQFF
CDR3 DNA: TGCGCCAGCAGCTTACTGGCCCTAGCGGGATCCTACAATGAGCAGTTCTTC

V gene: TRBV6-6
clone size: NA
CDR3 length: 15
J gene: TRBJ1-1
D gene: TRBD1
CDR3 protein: CASSSQTGQGTEAFF
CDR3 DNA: TGTGCCAGCAGTTCTCAGACAGGGCAGGGCACTGAAGCTTTCTTT

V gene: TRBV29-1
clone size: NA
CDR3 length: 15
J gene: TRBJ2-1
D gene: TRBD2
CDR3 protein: CGPRARGGTPHEQFF
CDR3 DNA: TGCGGCCCCCGCGCCCGGGGAGGGACCCCCCATGAGCAGTTCTTC

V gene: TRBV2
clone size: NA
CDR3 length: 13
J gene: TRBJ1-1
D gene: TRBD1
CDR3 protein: CASSGGMNTEAFF
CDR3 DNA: TGTGCCAGCTCAGGGGGAATGAACACTGAAGCTTTCTTT

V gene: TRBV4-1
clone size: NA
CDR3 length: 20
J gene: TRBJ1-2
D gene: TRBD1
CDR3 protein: CASSREKSRDRGFRSYGYTF
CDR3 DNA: TGCGCCAGCAGCCGGGAAAAAAGCCGGGACAGGGGATTTCGGAGCTATGGCTACACCTTC

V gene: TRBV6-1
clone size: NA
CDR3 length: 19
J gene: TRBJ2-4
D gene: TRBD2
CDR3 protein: CASSEARGMREGIKNIQYF
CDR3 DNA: TGTGCCAGCAGTGAAGCGCGGGGTATGCGGGAGGGCATAAAAAACATTCAGTACTTC

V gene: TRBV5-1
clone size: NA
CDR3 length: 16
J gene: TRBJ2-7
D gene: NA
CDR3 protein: CASSQFPIGSSLEQYF
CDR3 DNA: TGCGCCAGCAGCCAATTCCCTATAGGATCCTCCCTCGAGCAGTACTTC

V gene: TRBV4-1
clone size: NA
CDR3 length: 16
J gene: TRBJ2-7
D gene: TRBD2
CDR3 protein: CASSQDPSGPYVEQYF
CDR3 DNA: TGCGCCAGCAGCCAAGACCCTAGCGGTCCTTATGTCGAGCAGTACTTC